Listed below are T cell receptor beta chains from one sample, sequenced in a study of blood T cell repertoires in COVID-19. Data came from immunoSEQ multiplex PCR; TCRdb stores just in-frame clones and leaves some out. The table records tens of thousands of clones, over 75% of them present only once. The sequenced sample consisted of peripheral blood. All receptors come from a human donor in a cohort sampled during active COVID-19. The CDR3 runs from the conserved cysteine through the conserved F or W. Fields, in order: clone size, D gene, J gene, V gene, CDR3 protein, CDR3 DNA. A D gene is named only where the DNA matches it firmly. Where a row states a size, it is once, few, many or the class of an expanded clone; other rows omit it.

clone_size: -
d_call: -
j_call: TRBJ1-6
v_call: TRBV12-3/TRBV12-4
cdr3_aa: CASSFGRGSPLHF
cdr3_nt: TGTGCCAGCAGTTTTGGCCGGGGATCACCCCTCCACTTT

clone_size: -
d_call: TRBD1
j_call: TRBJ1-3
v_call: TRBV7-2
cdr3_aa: CASSQLQGNTIYF
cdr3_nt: TGTGCCAGCAGCCAACTACAGGGGAACACCATATATTTT

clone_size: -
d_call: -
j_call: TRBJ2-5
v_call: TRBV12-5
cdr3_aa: CASGLEYQETQYF
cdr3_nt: TGTGCTAGTGGACTTGAGTACCAAGAGACCCAGTACTTC

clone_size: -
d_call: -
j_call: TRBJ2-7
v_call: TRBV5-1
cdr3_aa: CASSPSGYEQYF
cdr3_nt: TGCGCCAGCAGCCCAAGCGGCTACGAGCAGTACTTC

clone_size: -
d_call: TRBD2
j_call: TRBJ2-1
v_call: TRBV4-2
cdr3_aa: CASSPSGGYNEQFF
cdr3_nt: TGTGCCAGCAGCCCTAGCGGGGGCTACAATGAGCAGTTCTTC

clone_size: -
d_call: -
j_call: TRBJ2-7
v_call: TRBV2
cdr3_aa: CASSEALVTSEQYF
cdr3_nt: TGTGCCAGCAGTGAAGCGCTAGTCACCAGCGAGCAGTACTTC

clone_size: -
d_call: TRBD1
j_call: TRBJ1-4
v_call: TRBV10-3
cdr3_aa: CAISEGAGGGEKLFF
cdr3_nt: TGTGCCATCAGTGAGGGGGCAGGGGGCGGTGAAAAACTGTTTTTT

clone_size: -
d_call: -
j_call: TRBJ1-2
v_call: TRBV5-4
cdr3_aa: CASSLGGEGSYGYTF
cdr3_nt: TGTGCCAGCAGCTTGGGGGGGGAGGGCTCCTATGGCTACACCTTC

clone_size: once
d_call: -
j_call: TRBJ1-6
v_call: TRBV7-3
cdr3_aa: CASSAGSNSPLHF
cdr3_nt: TGTGCCAGCAGCGCCGGGAGTAACTCACCCCTCCACTTT

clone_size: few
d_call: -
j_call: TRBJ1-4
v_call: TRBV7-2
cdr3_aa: CASSLKGGEKLFF
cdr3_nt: TGTGCCAGCAGCTTAAAGGGAGGGGAAAAACTGTTTTTT

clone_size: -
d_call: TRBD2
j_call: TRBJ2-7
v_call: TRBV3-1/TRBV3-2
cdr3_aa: CASSKPGLAGIGEQYF
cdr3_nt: TGTGCCAGCAGCAAACCGGGACTAGCGGGTATAGGGGAGCAGTACTTC

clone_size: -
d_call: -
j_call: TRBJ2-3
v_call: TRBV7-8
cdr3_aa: CASSASLVGTDTQYF
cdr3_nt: TGTGCCAGCAGCGCTAGCTTGGTTGGCACAGATACGCAGTATTTT

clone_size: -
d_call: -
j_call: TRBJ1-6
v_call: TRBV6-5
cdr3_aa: CASRTRNSPLHF
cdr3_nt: TGTGCCAGCCGGACACGGAATTCACCCCTCCACTTT

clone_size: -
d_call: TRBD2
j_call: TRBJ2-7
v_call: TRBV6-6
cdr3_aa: CASSRLADEQYF
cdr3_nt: TGTGCCAGCAGTCGACTAGCAGACGAGCAGTACTTC

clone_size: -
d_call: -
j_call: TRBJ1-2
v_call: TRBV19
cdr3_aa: CASSIGQGGYGYTF
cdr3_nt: TGTGCCAGTAGTATTGGGCAGGGAGGGTATGGCTACACCTTC

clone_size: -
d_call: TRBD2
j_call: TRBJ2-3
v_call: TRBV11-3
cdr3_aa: CASSLLAGEGTDTQYF
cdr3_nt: TGTGCCAGCAGCTTGCTTGCGGGGGAAGGCACAGATACGCAGTATTTT

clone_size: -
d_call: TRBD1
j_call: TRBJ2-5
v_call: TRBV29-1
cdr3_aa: CSTTGGQETQYF
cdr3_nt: TGCAGTACGACAGGGGGCCAAGAGACCCAGTACTTC

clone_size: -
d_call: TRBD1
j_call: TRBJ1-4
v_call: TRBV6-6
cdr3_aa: CASSPRTGGQEKLFF
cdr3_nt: TGTGCCAGCAGTCCCCGGACAGGAGGGCAAGAAAAACTGTTTTTT

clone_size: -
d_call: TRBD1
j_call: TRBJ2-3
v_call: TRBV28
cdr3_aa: CASSFGTGDADTQYF
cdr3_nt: TGTGCCAGCAGTTTCGGGACAGGGGATGCAGATACGCAGTATTTT

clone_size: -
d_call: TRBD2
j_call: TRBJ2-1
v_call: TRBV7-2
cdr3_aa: CASSLVSGETMRQFF
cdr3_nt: TGTGCCAGCAGCTTAGTAAGCGGGGAAACAATGAGGCAGTTCTTC

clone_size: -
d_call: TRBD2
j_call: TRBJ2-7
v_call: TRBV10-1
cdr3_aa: CASSEAGLAARYEQYF
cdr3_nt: TGCGCCAGCAGTGAGGCCGGACTAGCGGCCCGGTACGAGCAGTACTTC

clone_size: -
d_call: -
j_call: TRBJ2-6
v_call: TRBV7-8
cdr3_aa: CASKGGTFSSGANVLTF
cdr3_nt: TGTGCCAGCAAAGGCGGCACATTCTCCTCTGGGGCCAACGTCCTGACTTTC

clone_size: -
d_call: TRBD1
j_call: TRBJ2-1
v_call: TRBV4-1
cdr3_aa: CASSQVGQGNYNEQFF
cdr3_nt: TGCGCCAGCAGCCAAGTTGGACAGGGGAACTACAATGAGCAGTTCTTC

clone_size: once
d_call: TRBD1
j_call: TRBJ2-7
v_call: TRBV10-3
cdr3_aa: CAISGTGGPLHYEQYF
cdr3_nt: TGTGCCATCAGTGGGACAGGGGGCCCCCTCCACTACGAGCAGTACTTC

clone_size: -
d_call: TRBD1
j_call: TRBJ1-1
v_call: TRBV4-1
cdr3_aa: CASSQGFEGARVAFF
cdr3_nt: TGCGCCAGCAGCCAAGGGTTTGAGGGGGCGAGGGTAGCTTTCTTT

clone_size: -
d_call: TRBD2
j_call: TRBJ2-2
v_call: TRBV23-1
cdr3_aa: CASSLPPSGSLGGELFF
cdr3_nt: TGCGCCAGCAGTCTCCCCCCTAGCGGGAGCTTAGGCGGGGAGCTGTTTTTT

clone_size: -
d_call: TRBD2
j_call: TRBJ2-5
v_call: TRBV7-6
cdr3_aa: CASSLQTSGGAIYF
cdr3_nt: TGTGCCAGCAGCTTACAGACTAGCGGGGGGGCCATCTACTTC

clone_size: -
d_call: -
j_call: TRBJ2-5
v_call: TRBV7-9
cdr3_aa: CASSSKETQYF
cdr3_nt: TGTGCCAGCAGCTCCAAAGAGACCCAGTACTTC

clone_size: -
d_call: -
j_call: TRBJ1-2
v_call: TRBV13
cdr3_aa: CASSPRQVNYGYTF
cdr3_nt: TGTGCCAGCAGCCCTCGACAGGTTAACTATGGCTACACCTTC